This T cell receptor beta chain is drawn from a study of shared clonotypes between healthy human individuals. Concerning this clone: Its specificity is not known.

Assay used: immunoSEQ multiplex PCR; TCRdb lists only in-frame clones, some missing. The data contain roughly 2.5 million clones, around 94% of them singletons. The study's findings and limits: The sharing of about 5.3% of naive CD4 clonotypes was seen across a handful of donors.

The specimen was naive CD4+ T cells sorted from blood. Subset described: CD45RA+ positively selected. This clonotype was sampled from a man younger than 35 in good health.

CDR3 amino acids: CASSPQAPQETQYF. In nucleotides, the CDR3 is TGCGCCAGCAGCCCGCAGGCACCGCAAGAGACCCAGTACTTC. The chain couples TRBV5-1 to TRBJ2-5; no clear D. CDR3 length equals 14 residues. Between the trimmed V and J ends, which lost 4 bases and 2 bases, there was a span of 12 bases. Germline lookup yields CDR1 SGHRS and CDR2 YFSETQ.